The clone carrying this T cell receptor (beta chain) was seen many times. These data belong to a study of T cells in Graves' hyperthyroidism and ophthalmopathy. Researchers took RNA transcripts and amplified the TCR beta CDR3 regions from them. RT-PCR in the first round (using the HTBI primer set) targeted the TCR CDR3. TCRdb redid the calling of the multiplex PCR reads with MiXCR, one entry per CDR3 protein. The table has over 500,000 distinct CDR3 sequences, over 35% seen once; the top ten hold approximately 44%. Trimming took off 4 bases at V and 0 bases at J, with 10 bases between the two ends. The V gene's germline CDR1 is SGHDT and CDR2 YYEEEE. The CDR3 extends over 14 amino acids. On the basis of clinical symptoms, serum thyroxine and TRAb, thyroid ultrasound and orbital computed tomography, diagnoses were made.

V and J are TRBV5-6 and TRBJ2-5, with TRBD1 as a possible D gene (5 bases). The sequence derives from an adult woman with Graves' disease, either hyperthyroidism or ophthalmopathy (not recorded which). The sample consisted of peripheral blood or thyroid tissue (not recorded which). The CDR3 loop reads CASSVSGNQETQYF. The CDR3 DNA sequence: TGTGCCAGCAGCGTATCAGGGAACCAAGAGACCCAGTACTTC.